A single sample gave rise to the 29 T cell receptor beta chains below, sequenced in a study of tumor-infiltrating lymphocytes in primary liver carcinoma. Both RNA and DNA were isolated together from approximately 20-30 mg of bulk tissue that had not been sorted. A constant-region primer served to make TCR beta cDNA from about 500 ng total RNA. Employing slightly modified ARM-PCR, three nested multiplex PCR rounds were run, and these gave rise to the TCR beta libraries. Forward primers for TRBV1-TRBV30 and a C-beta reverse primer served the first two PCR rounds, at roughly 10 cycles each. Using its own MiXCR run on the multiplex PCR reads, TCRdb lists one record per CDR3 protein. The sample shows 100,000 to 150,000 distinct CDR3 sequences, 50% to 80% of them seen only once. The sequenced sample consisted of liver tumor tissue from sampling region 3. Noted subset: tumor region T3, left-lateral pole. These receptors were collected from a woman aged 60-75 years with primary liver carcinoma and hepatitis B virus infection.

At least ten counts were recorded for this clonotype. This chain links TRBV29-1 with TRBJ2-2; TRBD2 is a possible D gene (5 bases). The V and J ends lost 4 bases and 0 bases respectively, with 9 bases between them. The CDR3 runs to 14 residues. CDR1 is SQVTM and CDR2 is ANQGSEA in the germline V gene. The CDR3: CSVGKLANTGELFF. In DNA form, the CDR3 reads TGCAGCGTTGGTAAACTAGCGAACACCGGGGAGCTGTTTTTT.

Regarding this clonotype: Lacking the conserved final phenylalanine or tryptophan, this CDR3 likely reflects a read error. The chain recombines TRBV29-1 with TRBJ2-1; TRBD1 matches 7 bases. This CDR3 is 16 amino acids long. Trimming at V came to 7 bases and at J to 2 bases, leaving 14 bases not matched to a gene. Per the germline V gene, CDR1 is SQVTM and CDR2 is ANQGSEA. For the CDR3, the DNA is TGCAGCGATGAGGTAGGCAGGGGGAAGACCTACAATGAGCAGTTCCTC. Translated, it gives CSDEVGRGKTYNEQFL.

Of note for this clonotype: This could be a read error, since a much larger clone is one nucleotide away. CDR3 amino acids: CASNNSYGSSGELFF. As DNA, the CDR3 is TGTGCCAGCAACAATAGTTACGGGAGTAGCGGGGAGCTGTTTTTT. The chain recombines TRBV21-1 with TRBJ2-2; the table's D call of TRBD2 was not tested on the DNA. TRBV21-1 is classified as a pseudogene. The CDR3 loop spans 15 amino acids.

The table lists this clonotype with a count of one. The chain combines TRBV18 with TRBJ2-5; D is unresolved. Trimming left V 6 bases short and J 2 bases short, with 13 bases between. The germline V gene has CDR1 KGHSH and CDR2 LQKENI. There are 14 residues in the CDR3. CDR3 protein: CASSPQGLQETQYF. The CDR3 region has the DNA TGTGCCAGCTCCCCCCAAGGCTTACAAGAGACCCAGTACTTC.

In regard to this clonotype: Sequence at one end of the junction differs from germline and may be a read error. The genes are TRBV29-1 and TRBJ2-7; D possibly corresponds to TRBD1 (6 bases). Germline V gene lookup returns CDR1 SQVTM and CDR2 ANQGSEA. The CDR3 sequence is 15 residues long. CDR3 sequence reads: CSLREGVSSSYKQYF. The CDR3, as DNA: TGCAGCCTTAGAGAGGGGGTTTCGAGCTCCTACAAGCAGTACTTC.

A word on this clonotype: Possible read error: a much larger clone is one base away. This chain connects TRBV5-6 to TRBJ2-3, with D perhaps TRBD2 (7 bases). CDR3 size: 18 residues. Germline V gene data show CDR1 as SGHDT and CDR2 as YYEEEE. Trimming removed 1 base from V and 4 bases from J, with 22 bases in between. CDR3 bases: TGTGCCAGCAGCTTGTGGACAGTCACCCCCACTAGCGCAGATACGCAGTATTTT. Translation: CASSLWTVTPTSADTQYF.

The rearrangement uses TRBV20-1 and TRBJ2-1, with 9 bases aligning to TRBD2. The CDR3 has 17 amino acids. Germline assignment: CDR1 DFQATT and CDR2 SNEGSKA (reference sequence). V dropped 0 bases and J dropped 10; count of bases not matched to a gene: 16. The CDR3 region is CSARDDSSGSLIWEQFF. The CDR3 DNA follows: TGCAGTGCTAGAGATGATAGTAGCGGGAGCTTGATCTGGGAGCAGTTCTTC.

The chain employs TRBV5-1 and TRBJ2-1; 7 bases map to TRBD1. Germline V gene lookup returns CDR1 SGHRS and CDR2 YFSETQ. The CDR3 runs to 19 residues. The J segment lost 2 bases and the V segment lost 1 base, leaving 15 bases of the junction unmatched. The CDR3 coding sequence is TGCGCCAGCAGCTTGTTGGGGGCAGGGGGAACAAATCCCTACAATGAGCAGTTCTTC. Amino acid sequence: CASSLLGAGGTNPYNEQFF.

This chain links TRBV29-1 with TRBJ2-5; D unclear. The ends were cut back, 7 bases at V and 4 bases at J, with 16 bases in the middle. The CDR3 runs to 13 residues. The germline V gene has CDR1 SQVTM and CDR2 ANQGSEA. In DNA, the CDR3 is TGCAGCGCAACTCCTCTTGGTAGAGAGACCCAGTACTTC. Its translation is CSATPLGRETQYF.

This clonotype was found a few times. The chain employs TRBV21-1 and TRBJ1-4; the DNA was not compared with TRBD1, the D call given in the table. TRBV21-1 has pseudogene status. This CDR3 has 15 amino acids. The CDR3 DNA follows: TGTGCCAGCAGCCCCCGACAGGGGAAAGGCGAAAAACTGTTTTTT. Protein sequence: CASSPRQGKGEKLFF.

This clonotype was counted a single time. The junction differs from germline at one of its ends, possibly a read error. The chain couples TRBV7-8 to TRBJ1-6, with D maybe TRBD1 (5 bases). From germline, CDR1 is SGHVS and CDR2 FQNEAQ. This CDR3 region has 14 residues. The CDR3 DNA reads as TGTGCCAGCAGCTTCAGACAGATTAATTCAGCCCTCCACTTT. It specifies CASSFRQINSALHF. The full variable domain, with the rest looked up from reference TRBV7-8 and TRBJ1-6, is GAGVSQSPRYKVAKRGQDVALRCDPISGHVSLFWYQQALGQGPEFLTYFQNEAQLDKSGLPSDRFFAERPEGSVSTLKIQRTQQEDSAVYLCASSFRQINSALHFGNGTRLTVT.

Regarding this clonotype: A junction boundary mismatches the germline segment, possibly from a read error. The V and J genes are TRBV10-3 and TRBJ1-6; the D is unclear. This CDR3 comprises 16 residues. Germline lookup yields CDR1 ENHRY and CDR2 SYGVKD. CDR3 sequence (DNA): TGTGCCATAAGTGAGTCCAACACAGAGTCGGGCTCACCCCTCCACTTT. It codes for CAISESNTESGSPLHF.

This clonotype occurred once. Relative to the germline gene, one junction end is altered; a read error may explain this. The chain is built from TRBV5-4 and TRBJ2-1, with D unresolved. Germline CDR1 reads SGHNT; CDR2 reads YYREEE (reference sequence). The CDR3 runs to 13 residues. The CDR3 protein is CTSSLDFLNEQFF. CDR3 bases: TGTACCAGCAGCTTAGATTTCTTGAATGAGCAGTTCTTC.

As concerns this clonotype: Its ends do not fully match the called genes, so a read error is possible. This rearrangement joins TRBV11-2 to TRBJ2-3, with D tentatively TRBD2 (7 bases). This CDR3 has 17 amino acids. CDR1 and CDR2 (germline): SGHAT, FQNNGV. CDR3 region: CVSSLGGLTCTSDTQYF. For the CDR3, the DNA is TGTGTCAGCAGCTTAGGGGGACTAACGTGCACGTCAGATACGCAATATTTT.

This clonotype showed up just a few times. The CDR3 bases are TGTGCCAGCAGTCTCCGAGGCTATGGCTACACCTTC. Protein product: CASSLRGYGYTF. The rearrangement joins TRBV28 to TRBJ1-2; D gene ambiguous. CDR3 length: 12 residues. The germline V gene has CDR1 MDHEN and CDR2 SYDVKM. The ends were cut back, 5 bases at V and 4 bases at J, with 8 bases in the middle.

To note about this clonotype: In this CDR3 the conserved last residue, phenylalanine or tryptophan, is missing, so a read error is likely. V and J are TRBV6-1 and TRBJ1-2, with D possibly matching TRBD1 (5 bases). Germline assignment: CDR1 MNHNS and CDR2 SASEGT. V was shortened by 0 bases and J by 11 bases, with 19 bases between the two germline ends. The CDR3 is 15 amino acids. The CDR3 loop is CASSEADSGSYDYTL. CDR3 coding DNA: TGTGCCAGCAGTGAAGCGGACTCAGGGTCCTATGATTACACCCTC.

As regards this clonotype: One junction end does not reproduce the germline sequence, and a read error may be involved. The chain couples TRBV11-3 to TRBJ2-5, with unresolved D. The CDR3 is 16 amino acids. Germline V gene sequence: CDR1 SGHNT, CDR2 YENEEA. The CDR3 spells CARSFGTQVAPGTQYF. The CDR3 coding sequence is TGTGCCAGGAGCTTCGGAACCCAGGTGGCCCCTGGGACCCAGTACTTC. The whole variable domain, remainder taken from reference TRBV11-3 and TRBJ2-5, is EAGVVQSPRYKIIEKKQPVAFWCNPISGHNTLYWYLQNLGQGPELLIRYENEEAVDDSQLPKDRFSAERLKGVDSTLKIQPAELGDSAVYLCARSFGTQVAPGTQYFGPGTRLLVL.

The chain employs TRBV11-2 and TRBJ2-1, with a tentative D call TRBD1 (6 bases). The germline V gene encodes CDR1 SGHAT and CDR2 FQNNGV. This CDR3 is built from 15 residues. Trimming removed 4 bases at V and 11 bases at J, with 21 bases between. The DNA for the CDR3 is TGTGCCAGCAGCTCCCGGAACAGGGTCCTGGATAAGCAGTTCTTC. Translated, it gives CASSSRNRVLDKQFF.

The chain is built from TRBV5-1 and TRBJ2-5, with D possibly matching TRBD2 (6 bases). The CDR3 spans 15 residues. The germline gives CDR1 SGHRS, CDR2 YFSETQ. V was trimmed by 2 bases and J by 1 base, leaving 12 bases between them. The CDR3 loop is CASSFGSGTQETQYF. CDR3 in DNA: TGCGCCAGCAGCTTTGGTAGCGGTACCCAAGAGACCCAGTACTTC. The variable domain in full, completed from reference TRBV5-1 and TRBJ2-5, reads KAGVTQTPRYLIKTRGQQVTLSCSPISGHRSVSWYQQTPGQGLQFLFEYFSETQRNKGNFPGRFSGRQFSNSRSEMNVSTLELGDSALYLCASSFGSGTQETQYFGPGTRLLVL.

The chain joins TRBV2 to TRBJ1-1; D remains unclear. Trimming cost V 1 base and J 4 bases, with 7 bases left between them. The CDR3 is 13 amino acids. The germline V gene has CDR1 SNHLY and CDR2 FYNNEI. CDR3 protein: CASSEGGITEAFF. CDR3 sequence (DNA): TGTGCCAGCAGTGAAGGAGGGATCACTGAAGCTTTCTTT. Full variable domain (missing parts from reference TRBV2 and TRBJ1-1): EPEVTQTPSHQVTQMGQEVILRCVPISNHLYFYWYRQILGQKVEFLVSFYNNEISEKSEIFDDQFSVERPDGSNFTLKIRSTKLEDSAMYFCASSEGGITEAFFGQGTRLTVV.

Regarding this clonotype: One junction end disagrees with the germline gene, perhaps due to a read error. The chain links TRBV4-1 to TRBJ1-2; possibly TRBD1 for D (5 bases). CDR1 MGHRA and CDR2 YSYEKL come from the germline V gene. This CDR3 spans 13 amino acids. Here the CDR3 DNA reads TGCACCAGTAGGGGAGCAGGCAACTATGGCTACACCTTC. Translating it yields CTSRGAGNYGYTF.

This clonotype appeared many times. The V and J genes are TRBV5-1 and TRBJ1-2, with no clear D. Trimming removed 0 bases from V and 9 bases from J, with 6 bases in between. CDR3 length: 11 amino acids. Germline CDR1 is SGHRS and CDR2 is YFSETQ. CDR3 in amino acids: CASSLDSSYTF. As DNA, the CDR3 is TGCGCCAGCAGCTTGGACAGCAGCTACACCTTC.

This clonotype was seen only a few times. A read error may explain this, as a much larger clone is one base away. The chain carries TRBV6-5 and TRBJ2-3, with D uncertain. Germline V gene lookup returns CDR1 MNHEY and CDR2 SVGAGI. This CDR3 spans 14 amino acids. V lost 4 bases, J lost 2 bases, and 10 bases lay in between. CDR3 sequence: CASSCSRYTDTQYF. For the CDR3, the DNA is TGTGCCAGCAGTTGCTCGCGTTACACAGATACGCAGTATTTT.

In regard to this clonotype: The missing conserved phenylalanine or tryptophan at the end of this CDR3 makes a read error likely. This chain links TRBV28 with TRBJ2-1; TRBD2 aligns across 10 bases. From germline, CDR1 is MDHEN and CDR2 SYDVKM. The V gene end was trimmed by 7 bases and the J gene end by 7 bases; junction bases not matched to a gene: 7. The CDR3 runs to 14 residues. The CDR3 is CASTKAGGRNEQFL. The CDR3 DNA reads TGTGCCAGCACCAAAGCGGGAGGGCGGAATGAGCAGTTCCTC.

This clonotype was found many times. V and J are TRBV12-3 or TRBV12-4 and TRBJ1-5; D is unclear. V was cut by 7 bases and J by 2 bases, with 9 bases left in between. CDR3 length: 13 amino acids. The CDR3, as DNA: TGTGCCAGCACCTTATTAGGCAATCAGCCCCAGCATTTT. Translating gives CASTLLGNQPQHF.

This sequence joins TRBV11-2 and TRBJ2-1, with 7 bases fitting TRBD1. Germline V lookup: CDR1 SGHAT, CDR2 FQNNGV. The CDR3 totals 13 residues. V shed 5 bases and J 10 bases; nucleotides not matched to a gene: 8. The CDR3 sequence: CASSPVGRGEQFF. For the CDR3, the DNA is TGTGCCAGCAGCCCAGTGGGCAGGGGGGAGCAGTTCTTC.

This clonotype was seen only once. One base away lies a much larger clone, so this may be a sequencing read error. CDR3 sequence (DNA): TGTGCCAGCAGCTTGTGTTCTTCCTCTGGGGCCAACGTCCTGACTTTC. It specifies CASSLCSSSGANVLTF. The chain is built from TRBV5-6 and TRBJ2-6; D unclear. The CDR3 contains 16 residues. V was trimmed by 1 base and J by 0 bases, leaving 8 bases between them. From germline, CDR1 is SGHDT and CDR2 YYEEEE.

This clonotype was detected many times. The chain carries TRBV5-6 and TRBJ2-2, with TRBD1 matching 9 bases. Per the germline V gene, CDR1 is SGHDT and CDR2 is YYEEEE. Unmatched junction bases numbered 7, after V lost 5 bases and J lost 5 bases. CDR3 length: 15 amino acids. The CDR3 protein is CASRSGTGWTGELFF. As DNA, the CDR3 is TGTGCCAGCAGATCCGGGACAGGGTGGACCGGGGAGCTGTTTTTT.

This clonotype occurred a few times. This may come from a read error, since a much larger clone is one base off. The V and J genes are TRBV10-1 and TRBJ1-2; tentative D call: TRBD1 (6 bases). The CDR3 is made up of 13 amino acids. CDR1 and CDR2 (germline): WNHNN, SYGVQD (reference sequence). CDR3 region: CPSSDRRNYGYTF. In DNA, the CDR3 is TGCCCCAGCAGTGACAGGCGAAACTATGGCTACACCTTC.